The 15 T cell receptor beta chains below all came from one sample that was sequenced in a study of cytomegalovirus exposure and HLA in healthy donors. With 60 Vbeta and 13 Jbeta primers, the PCR was carried out. Sequencing was performed with immunoSEQ multiplex PCR; in TCRdb, only in-frame clones are kept and a portion is missing. The sample carries approximately 180,000 clones, roughly four fifths recorded once. The sequenced sample was PBMCs. The receptors derive from a woman under 30 in good health and CMV-seronegative.

DNA for the CDR3: TGTGCCATCAGTGCCAGGGATCAGGAAAAACTGTTTTTT. Encoded protein: CAISARDQEKLFF. This chain connects TRBV10-3 to TRBJ1-4; tentative D call: TRBD1 (5 bases). CDR3 size: 13 residues. Trimming stripped 4 bases from V and 8 bases from J, with 11 bases between. From germline, CDR1 is ENHRY and CDR2 SYGVKD.

This clone is a singleton in its sample. This chain joins TRBV6-1 and TRBJ2-5; 10 nucleotides align to TRBD2. The CDR3 contains 17 residues. Trimming cost V 4 bases and J 4 bases; bases outside gene matches: 12. The germline gives CDR1 MNHNS, CDR2 SASEGT. Here the CDR3 reads CASSGPASGSLVETQYF. CDR3 DNA sequence: TGTGCCAGCAGTGGACCGGCTAGCGGGAGTCTGGTAGAGACCCAGTACTTC.

CDR3 nucleotide sequence: TGTGCCAGCAGCATCGCCGGGACTACGAAAACAAGGCGGGAGTTCTTC. It codes for CASSIAGTTKTRREFF. The V gene is TRBV11-2, the J gene TRBJ2-1; TRBD2 agrees at 7 bases. Germline CDR1 SGHAT, CDR2 FQNNGV. With V trimmed by 5 bases and J by 14 bases, 21 bases remained unmatched. This CDR3 is 16 amino acids long.

A word on this clone: A read error may explain this, as a much larger clone is one base away. The rearrangement uses TRBV27 and TRBJ2-2; 11 nucleotides agree with TRBD2. The CDR3 covers 15 residues. Per the germline V gene, CDR1 is MNHEY and CDR2 is SMNVEV (reference sequence). The J segment lost 4 bases and the V segment lost 6 bases, leaving 4 bases of the junction unmatched. The CDR3 loop reads CASSPLAGGTGELFF. CDR3 nucleotides: TGTGCCAGCAGCCCTCTAGCGGGAGGCACCGGGGAGCTGTTTTTT.

This rearrangement joins TRBV30 to TRBJ1-2; D perhaps matches TRBD1 (5 bases). V lost 0 bases, J lost 4 bases, and 9 bases lay in between. This CDR3 spans 13 amino acids. CDR1 and CDR2 (germline): GTSNPN, SVGIG (reference sequence). As DNA, the CDR3 is TGTGCCTGGAGTGTAGCGGGGGGCTATGGCTACACCTTC. This gives the protein CAWSVAGGYGYTF.

The V and J genes are TRBV11-2 and TRBJ2-3, with a weak D call TRBD2 (5 bases). Trimming stripped 3 bases from V and 2 bases from J, with 12 bases between. The germline V gene has CDR1 SGHAT and CDR2 FQNNGV. This CDR3 is built from 15 residues. In DNA, the CDR3 is TGTGCCAGCAGCTTGGCAGGTAGCGACACAGATACGCAGTATTTT. The encoded protein is CASSLAGSDTDTQYF.

This sequence joins TRBV19 and TRBJ1-1; D gene uncertain. V was trimmed by 6 bases and J by 1 base, leaving 15 bases between them. Germline V gives CDR1 LNHDA, CDR2 SQIVND (reference sequence). The CDR3 is made up of 15 amino acids. The CDR3 DNA sequence: TGTGCCAGTAGATGGGGAGACGGTTGGAACACTGAAGCTTTCTTT. Its translation: CASRWGDGWNTEAFF.

The chain links TRBV2 to TRBJ2-3; D is perhaps TRBD1 (6 bases). V lost 1 base and J lost 2, with 25 bases in between. Germline V gene data show CDR1 as SNHLY and CDR2 as FYNNEI. The CDR3 is 20 amino acids. CDR3 DNA sequence: TGTGCCAGCAGTGAAGGAGCGGACAGACCTATCTCAAAATACACAGATACGCAGTATTTT. Residues: CASSEGADRPISKYTDTQYF. The variable domain in full, with the rest retrieved from reference TRBV2 and TRBJ2-3, is EPEVTQTPSHQVTQMGQEVILRCVPISNHLYFYWYRQILGQKVEFLVSFYNNEISEKSEIFDDQFSVERPDGSNFTLKIRSTKLEDSAMYFCASSEGADRPISKYTDTQYFGPGTRLTVL.

This sequence joins TRBV7-9 and TRBJ2-3; 7 nucleotides line up with TRBD2. The germline gives CDR1 SEHNR, CDR2 FQNEAQ (reference sequence). This CDR3 is built from 14 residues. The ends lost 4 bases at V and 3 bases at J; junction bases unmatched: 4. CDR3 sequence: CASSSRAGTDTQYF. CDR3 sequence (DNA): TGTGCCAGCAGCTCTCGAGCGGGAACAGATACGCAGTATTTT.

The chain couples TRBV28 to TRBJ2-3, with TRBD2 matching 12 bases. In germline, CDR1 is MDHEN, CDR2 SYDVKM. This CDR3 region has 17 residues. J lost 1 base, V lost 5 bases, and 7 bases had no gene match. The CDR3 loop reads CASSTRLAGEGTDTQYF. The CDR3 DNA sequence: TGTGCCAGCAGTACCCGACTAGCGGGAGAAGGCACAGATACGCAGTATTTT.

This clone was seen a single time. The genes are TRBV25-1 and TRBJ1-2; 7 bases are a match to TRBD1. Germline CDR1 reads MGHDK; CDR2 reads SYGVNS. This CDR3 region has 15 residues. Germline trimming cut 4 bases from V and 5 bases from J; bases unmatched to any gene: 10. The chain's CDR3 is CASSGGQETMYGYTF. CDR3 nucleotide sequence: TGTGCCAGCAGTGGTGGACAGGAAACTATGTATGGCTACACCTTC.

This chain joins TRBV27 and TRBJ2-2, with 9 bases that match TRBD1. V lost 5 bases to trimming and J lost 4 bases; unmatched junction nucleotides: 5. From germline, CDR1 is MNHEY and CDR2 SMNVEV (reference sequence). The CDR3 has 15 residues. This CDR3 is CASSPQGAGTGELFF. As DNA, the CDR3 is TGTGCCAGCAGTCCACAGGGGGCGGGCACCGGGGAGCTGTTTTTT.

The table lists this clone with many counts. Other DNA sequences in this sample translate to the same CDR3. The chain uses TRBV7-9 and TRBJ1-1; no reliable D call. Trimming took 4 bases from V and 4 from J, leaving 4 bases between them. Germline loops: CDR1 SEHNR, CDR2 FQNEAQ (reference sequence). The CDR3 is 11 amino acids. CDR3 bases: TGTGCCAGCAGCTCCAGCACTGAAGCTTTCTTT. Protein: CASSSSTEAFF.

This rearrangement joins TRBV6-5 to TRBJ1-2; TRBD1 matches 7 bases. The CDR3 totals 12 residues. Germline-derived CDR1 and CDR2 are MNHEY and SVGAGI. With 6 bases clipped from V and 10 bases from J, the junction kept 8 bases outside the gene matches. The DNA for the CDR3 is TGTGCCAGCAGCCGACAGGGAGTGGACTACACCTTC. Protein sequence: CASSRQGVDYTF.

This clone has a handful of counts. The chain couples TRBV6-5 to TRBJ2-7; perhaps TRBD2 as D (6 bases). V was trimmed by 6 bases and J by 0 bases, leaving 15 bases between them. CDR1 and CDR2 (germline): MNHEY, SVGAGI. The CDR3 is 15 residues long. CDR3 bases: TGTGCCAGCAGCCCTACCGGGGGAGCCTCCTACGAGCAGTACTTC. Its translation: CASSPTGGASYEQYF.